This T cell receptor (beta chain) was captured in a study of blood T cell repertoires in COVID-19. Germline V gives CDR1 MDHEN, CDR2 SYDVKM. The CDR3 has 15 amino acids. V lost 3 bases, J lost 2 bases, and 11 bases lay in between. Methods used by the authors: It was from reference gene primer amplification that nucleated cell counts were estimated. Repertoires were generated with immunoSEQ multiplex PCR, while TCRdb's copy carries only in-frame clones and drops some. That table gives V, J and clone size, and the DNA gave D and trimming. The data hold 180,000 or so clones, with around 83% observed a single time.

The sequencing input was peripheral blood. The rearrangement links TRBV28 to TRBJ1-5; D not certain. This TCR was recovered from a man between 18 and 35 years old with acute or convalescent COVID-19. CDR3 DNA sequence: TGTGCCAGCAGTTTGGCGGCCTCTGGCAATCAGCCCCAGCATTTT. This sequence encodes CASSLAASGNQPQHF.